This is a list of T cell receptor beta chains from one sample in a study of CD8 T cells in Susac syndrome. Via MiXCR, TCRdb re-called the immunoSEQ multiplex PCR reads, giving one row per CDR3 protein. The sample shows 110,000 to 150,000 distinct CDR3 sequences, 85% to 95% of them seen only once. Sequencing was performed on CD8+ T cells from PBMCs. The receptor set was obtained from a human donor in good health. Each CDR3 is given with its conserved first and last residue. Each record gives: clone size, V gene, D gene, J gene, CDR3 DNA, CDR3 protein. A D gene is named only where the DNA matches it firmly. Size tells how often a clone was seen (once, few, many) or the class of an expanded clone, and some rows leave it out.

>NA|TRBV7-8|NA|TRBJ2-3
TGTGCCAGCAGCTCATTGGGGACAGATACGCAGTATTTT
CASSSLGTDTQYF
>once|TRBV6-2/TRBV6-3|NA|TRBJ1-2
TGTGCCAGCAGTTACGCGGGCAGGGACTATGGCTACACCTTC
CASSYAGRDYGYTF
>NA|TRBV30|TRBD1|TRBJ1-1
TGTGCCTGGACAGGACAGGGCGACACTGAAGCTTTCTTT
CAWTGQGDTEAFF
>NA|TRBV4-3|NA|TRBJ2-1
TGCGCCAGCAGCCAAGATACCAGGTCGTACAATGAGCAGTTCTTC
CASSQDTRSYNEQFF
>NA|TRBV9|NA|TRBJ2-2
TGTGCCAGCAGCGTAGTGGGTGCGAACACCGGGGAGCTGTTTTTT
CASSVVGANTGELFF
>NA|TRBV7-2|TRBD2|TRBJ2-7
TGTGCCAGCAGTCCCCGGGGGGGATGGGGCGAGCAGTACTTC
CASSPRGGWGEQYF
>NA|TRBV23-1|NA|TRBJ2-7
TGCGCCAGCATCAGGGTTTCCTACGAGCAGTACTTC
CASIRVSYEQYF
>NA|TRBV4-1|TRBD2|TRBJ2-7
TGCGCCAGCAGCCAAGAAGGGACTAGCGGTACCTACGAGCAGTACTTC
CASSQEGTSGTYEQYF
>NA|TRBV20-1|TRBD2|TRBJ2-1
TGCAGTGCTAGCCAGTTATGGGGGGGAAATGAGCAGTTCTTC
CSASQLWGGNEQFF
>NA|TRBV29-1|NA|TRBJ2-7
TGCAGCGTTGAGGTGCGTTACGAGCAGTACTTC
CSVEVRYEQYF
>NA|TRBV7-9|TRBD1|TRBJ2-1
TGTGCCAGCAGCCCAAGACAGGGGGGGAATGAGCAGTTCTTC
CASSPRQGGNEQFF
>NA|TRBV7-6|NA|TRBJ2-5
TGTGCCAGCAGCTTACCCGTAGCTAGTGTGCAAGAGACCCAGTACTTC
CASSLPVASVQETQYF
>NA|TRBV30|NA|TRBJ1-1
TGTGCCTGGAGTGAGGGGAACACTGAAGCTTTCTTT
CAWSEGNTEAFF
>NA|TRBV7-3|NA|TRBJ2-7
TGTGCCAGCAGCTTAATGGGGTACGGGGGAGAGCAGTACTTC
CASSLMGYGGEQYF
>NA|TRBV7-2|NA|TRBJ2-1
TGTGCCAGCAGCCCGCGATACAATGAGCAGTTCTTC
CASSPRYNEQFF
>NA|TRBV4-2|NA|TRBJ1-5
TGTGCCAGCAGCCAAGTCCCGTATAGCAATCAGCCCCAGCATTTT
CASSQVPYSNQPQHF
>NA|TRBV3-1|TRBD1|TRBJ2-2
TGTGCCAGCAGGTCCGGGACAGGGTTTTCCGGGGAGCTGTTTTTT
CASRSGTGFSGELFF
>NA|TRBV2|TRBD2|TRBJ2-3
TGTGCCAGCAGCGGACTAGCGGGAGGCACAGATACGCAGTATTTT
CASSGLAGGTDTQYF
>NA|TRBV2|NA|TRBJ1-4
TGTGCCAGCAGTAGCAGAAGACAGACCCTTAATGAAAAACTGTTTTTT
CASSSRRQTLNEKLFF
>NA|TRBV12-3/TRBV12-4|TRBD2|TRBJ2-5
TGTGCCAGCAGTCCGGGGGGACTAGCGGACATCCAGACCCAGTACTTC
CASSPGGLADIQTQYF
>NA|TRBV27|TRBD1|TRBJ2-7
TGTGCCAGCAGTTTTATCCCCCCGACCCGGGACAGGGCCTCCTACGAGCAGTACTTC
CASSFIPPTRDRASYEQYF
>NA|TRBV6-5|TRBD1|TRBJ2-1
TGTGCCAGCAGTCCCGGGACAGGGTCTTACAATGAGCAGTTCTTC
CASSPGTGSYNEQFF
>NA|TRBV24-1|TRBD1|TRBJ2-1
TGTGCCACCAGTGATTCCTCCGGGACAGGGGGCTTTTATGAGCAGTTCTTC
CATSDSSGTGGFYEQFF
>NA|TRBV24-1|NA|TRBJ2-1
TGTGCCACCAGTGATGACTGGTACAATGAGCAGTTCTTC
CATSDDWYNEQFF
>NA|TRBV29-1|NA|TRBJ2-7
TGCAGCGTTGAAGGTTGGCGGGACTCCTACGAGCAGTACTTC
CSVEGWRDSYEQYF
>once|TRBV7-9|NA|TRBJ2-3
TGTGCCAGCAACTCGGTCGGGCTGGATACGCAGTATTTT
CASNSVGLDTQYF
>NA|TRBV12-3/TRBV12-4|NA|TRBJ2-1
TGTGCCAGCTCAATCAATGAGCAGTTCTTC
CASSINEQFF
>NA|TRBV24-1|NA|TRBJ1-2
TGTGCCACCAGTGACCTGACTGGCTACACCTTC
CATSDLTGYTF
>few|TRBV5-1|TRBD2|TRBJ2-7
TGTGCCAGCAGCTTAGCGGGTCTCTACGAGCAGTACTTC
CASSLAGLYEQYF
>NA|TRBV25-1|NA|TRBJ1-2
TGTGCCAGCAGTGACGGATCACCCAATGGCTACACCTTC
CASSDGSPNGYTF
>NA|TRBV18|NA|TRBJ2-1
TGTGCCAGCTCACCACGTAACCTAGCAATTTCCTACAATGAGCAGTTCTTC
CASSPRNLAISYNEQFF
>once|TRBV7-8|TRBD2|TRBJ2-1
TGTGCCAGCAGCTTCGGGACTAGCGCCTACAATGAGCAGTTCTTC
CASSFGTSAYNEQFF
>many|TRBV5-1|NA|TRBJ2-7
TGTGCCAGCAGTTTCTCCTACGAGCAGTACTTC
CASSFSYEQYF